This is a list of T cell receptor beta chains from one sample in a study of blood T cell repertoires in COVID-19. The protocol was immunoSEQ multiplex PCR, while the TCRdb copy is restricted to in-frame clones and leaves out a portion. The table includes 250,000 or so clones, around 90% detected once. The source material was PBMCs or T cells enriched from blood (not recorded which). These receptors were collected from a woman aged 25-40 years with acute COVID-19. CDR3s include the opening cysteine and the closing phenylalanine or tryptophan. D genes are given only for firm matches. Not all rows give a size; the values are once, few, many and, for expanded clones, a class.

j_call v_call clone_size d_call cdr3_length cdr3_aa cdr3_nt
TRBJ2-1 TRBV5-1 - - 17 CASSTPPFRVSYNEQFF TGCGCCAGCAGCACCCCCCCCTTTCGGGTGTCCTACAATGAGCAGTTCTTC
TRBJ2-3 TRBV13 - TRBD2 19 CASSFSGWLAGASTDTQYF TGTGCCAGCAGCTTTTCTGGATGGCTAGCGGGGGCGAGCACAGATACGCAGTATTTT
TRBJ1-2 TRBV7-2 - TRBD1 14 CASSTQGGDVGYTF TGTGCCAGCAGCACCCAGGGGGGTGATGTTGGCTACACCTTC
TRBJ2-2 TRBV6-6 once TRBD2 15 CASGSERGYTGELFF TGTGCCAGCGGAAGCGAGCGGGGATACACCGGGGAGCTGTTTTTT
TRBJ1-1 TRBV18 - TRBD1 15 CASCRGGQGYTEAFF TGTGCCTCATGCCGAGGGGGACAGGGTTACACTGAAGCTTTCTTT
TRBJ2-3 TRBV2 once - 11 CASTSTDTQYF TGTGCCAGCACAAGCACAGATACGCAGTATTTT
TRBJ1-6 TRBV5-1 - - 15 CASSQQGGDNSPLHF TGCGCCAGCAGCCAGCAGGGCGGCGATAATTCACCCCTCCACTTT
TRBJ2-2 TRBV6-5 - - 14 CASTRSRDSGELFF TGTGCCAGCACCCGGTCAAGGGACTCTGGGGAGCTGTTTTTT
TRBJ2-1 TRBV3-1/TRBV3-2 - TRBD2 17 CASSQDPGTRPYNEQFF TGTGCCAGCAGCCAAGATCCCGGGACTAGGCCGTACAATGAGCAGTTCTTC
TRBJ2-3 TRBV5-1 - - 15 CASSAGKRGTDTQYF TGCGCCAGCAGCGCCGGCAAGCGAGGCACAGATACGCAGTATTTT
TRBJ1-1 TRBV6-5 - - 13 CASSYRTTGQAFF TGTGCCAGCAGTTACCGGACAACTGGGCAAGCTTTCTTT
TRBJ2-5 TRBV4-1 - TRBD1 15 CASNAKQGWQETQYF TGCGCCAGCAACGCAAAACAGGGGTGGCAAGAGACCCAGTACTTC
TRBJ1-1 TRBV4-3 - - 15 CASSQEWGLDTEAFF TGCGCCAGCAGCCAAGAGTGGGGGCTGGACACTGAAGCTTTCTTT
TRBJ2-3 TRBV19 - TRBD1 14 CASTLTGLADTQYF TGTGCCAGTACCCTGACAGGGTTGGCAGATACGCAGTATTTT
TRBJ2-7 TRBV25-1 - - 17 CASSSDPRAGYTYEQYF TGTGCCAGCAGCAGTGATCCCAGGGCGGGGTACACCTACGAGCAGTACTTC
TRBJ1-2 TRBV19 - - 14 CASSRRGREDGYTF TGTGCCAGTAGTCGTCGGGGCAGGGAGGATGGCTACACCTTC
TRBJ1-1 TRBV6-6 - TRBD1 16 CASSYSATGGAEKAFF TGTGCCAGCAGTTACTCGGCCACAGGGGGGGCGGAAAAAGCTTTCTTT
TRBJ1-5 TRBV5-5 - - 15 CASSLGHSLNQPQHF TGTGCCAGCAGCTTGGGACACAGCCTCAATCAGCCCCAGCATTTT
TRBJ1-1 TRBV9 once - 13 CASSGRQSTEAFF TGTGCCAGCAGCGGGAGACAGAGCACTGAAGCTTTCTTT
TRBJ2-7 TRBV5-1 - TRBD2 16 CASSRSTSGVSYEQYF TGCGCCAGCAGCAGGTCGACTAGCGGGGTTTCATACGAGCAGTACTTC
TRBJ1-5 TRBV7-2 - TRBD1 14 CASSSDRGGQPQHF TGTGCCAGCAGCTCCGACAGGGGAGGACAGCCCCAGCATTTT
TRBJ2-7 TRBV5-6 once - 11 CASTNRAEQYF TGTGCCAGCACAAACAGGGCCGAGCAGTACTTC
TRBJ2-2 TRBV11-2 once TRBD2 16 CASSPTSGGASGELFF TGTGCCAGCAGCCCGACTAGCGGGGGGGCTAGCGGGGAGCTGTTTTTT
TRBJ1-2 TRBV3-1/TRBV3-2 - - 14 CASSHKGAPNGYTF TGTGCCAGCAGCCATAAAGGAGCTCCTAATGGCTACACCTTC